A selection of T cell receptor beta chains follows, all from one sample in a study of T cell responses to AZD1222 COVID-19 vaccine. Assay: immunoSEQ multiplex PCR; the TCRdb copy retains only in-frame clones and omits some. The table records roughly 150,000 clones, approximately 91% of them present only once. Sequencing used peripheral blood, obtained 28 days after the second AZD1222 dose. Receptor source: an adult who received the AZD1222 COVID-19 vaccine. Each CDR3 is given with its conserved first and last residue. Fields, in order: clone size, CDR3 length, V gene, CDR3 protein. Clone size is shown for a subset of rows, as once, few, many or a class of expanded clone.

NA,16,TRBV19,CASSIGGGAGPYEQYF
NA,14,TRBV20-1,CSASHGPGDYGYTF
NA,15,TRBV19,CASSISVKPNYGYTF
NA,14,TRBV18,CASSPGAGLYEQYF
NA,16,TRBV15,CATSMGGGDFTDTQYF
NA,15,TRBV5-5,CASSSNTRALRGYTF
NA,16,TRBV3-1/TRBV3-2,CASSQLRVSDQETQYF
NA,15,TRBV23-1,CASSQRTLREDTQYF
few,15,TRBV7-2,CASSLAGQGNQPQHF
NA,14,TRBV27,CASSLGGVSYEQYF
NA,13,TRBV3-1/TRBV3-2,CASSPGSPYEQYF
NA,16,TRBV19,CASSGPTGGLGTEAFF
NA,14,TRBV6-5,CASSQGAQSYGYTF
NA,14,TRBV7-9,CASSPRQVQHGYTF
NA,15,TRBV12-5,CASALPGPSYNEQFF
NA,13,TRBV12-5,CASLGVLNEKLFF
NA,14,TRBV29-1,CSVEAGQATDTQYF
NA,13,TRBV30,CAWSGGVTGELFF
NA,15,TRBV27,CASSLSQGATGELFF
NA,16,TRBV7-9,CASSPRGGAIYNEQFF
NA,16,TRBV13,CASSLGTSGSAGELFF
NA,15,TRBV18,CASSPNPGDNSPLHF
NA,15,TRBV6-5,CASREGALGNQPQHF
NA,13,TRBV19,CASSIARAYEQYF
once,16,TRBV12-5,CASGLVGPNTNYGYTF
NA,12,TRBV7-3,CASSYLREEQFF
NA,16,TRBV4-1,CASSERTRGFGSPLHF
NA,17,TRBV14,CASSKRLAGASAETQYF
NA,15,TRBV15,CATSRGTGEWSPLHF
few,12,TRBV7-3,CASSFGADTQYF
NA,13,TRBV21-1,CASSKRDRQPQHF